This is a list of T cell receptor beta chains from one sample in a study of blood T cell repertoires in COVID-19. Generated by immunoSEQ multiplex PCR, the TCRdb table keeps only in-frame clones and is missing some. The sample holds approximately 99,000 clones, 88% seen once. Sequencing was carried out using peripheral blood. These receptors were collected from a human donor in a cohort sampled during active COVID-19. CDR3s include the opening cysteine and the closing phenylalanine or tryptophan. The D gene is left open where the match is weak. Rows may omit the clone size; those that give it use once, few, many or a size class.

TRBJ2-3	.	.	TRBV7-8	TGTGCCAGCAGCCCCTACCTTGAGACGCAGTATTTT	CASSPYLETQYF
TRBJ1-2	TRBD1	.	TRBV4-1	TGCGCCAGCAGCCAAGACAGGGGGTCGGGTTATGGCTACACCTTC	CASSQDRGSGYGYTF
TRBJ2-5	TRBD2	.	TRBV3-1/TRBV3-2	TGTGCCAGCAGCCACGTTAGCGGGGGGCCCTTTCAAGAGACCCAGTACTTC	CASSHVSGGPFQETQYF
TRBJ1-6	TRBD1	few	TRBV5-1	TGCGCCAGCAGCACACGGACAGGGAGCTCCTATAATTCACCCCTCCACTTT	CASSTRTGSSYNSPLHF
TRBJ1-1	TRBD1	once	TRBV4-1	TGCGCCAGCAGCCTAACCGGGACAGGTCGTACTGAAGCTTTCTTT	CASSLTGTGRTEAFF
TRBJ2-2	.	.	TRBV3-1/TRBV3-2	TGTGCCAGCGGGCAGGGGGGCGCCGGGGAGCTGTTTTTT	CASGQGGAGELFF
TRBJ2-1	.	.	TRBV2	TGTGCCAGCAGTGAGGACTCCGAGCAGTTCTTC	CASSEDSEQFF
TRBJ2-1	TRBD2	.	TRBV3-1/TRBV3-2	TGTGCCAGCAGCCAAGACCTAGCGGGTACCTACAATGAGCAGTTCTTC	CASSQDLAGTYNEQFF
TRBJ2-1	TRBD1	few	TRBV7-9	TGTGCCAGCAGCTTAGCCCACAGGGGGAGGGAGCAGTTCTTC	CASSLAHRGREQFF
TRBJ2-7	TRBD2	.	TRBV7-9	TGTGCCAGCAGGCTAACTAGCGGGACCTACGAGCAGTACTTC	CASRLTSGTYEQYF
TRBJ1-4	TRBD1	.	TRBV6-1	TGTGCCAGCAGCCTTGGGACAGGAGGAAAACTGTTTTTT	CASSLGTGGKLFF
TRBJ1-3	.	few	TRBV7-9	TGTGCCAGCAGTCAGGGTTCTGGAAACACCATATATTTT	CASSQGSGNTIYF
TRBJ1-1	.	once	TRBV2	TGTGCCAGCAGTGTGCAGGGGAGCACTGAAGCTTTCTTT	CASSVQGSTEAFF
TRBJ1-1	TRBD1	.	TRBV27	TGTGCCAGCTTCGTCAGGACAGGGGGGACTGAAGCTTTCTTT	CASFVRTGGTEAFF
TRBJ1-2	TRBD1	.	TRBV7-2	TGTGCCAGCAGCTCAGGGACAGGGAGATATTTTTACGGCTACACCTTC	CASSSGTGRYFYGYTF
TRBJ2-3	.	.	TRBV24-1	TGTGCCACCAGTGATTACGCCAGGGGCACAGATACGCAGTATTTT	CATSDYARGTDTQYF
TRBJ1-2	.	.	TRBV6-1	TGTGCCAGCAGTGAAAGGGGAGGAGGAGGTGGCTACACCTTC	CASSERGGGGGYTF
TRBJ2-1	TRBD2	.	TRBV11-3	TGTGCCAGCAGCTCCGGACTAGCGGGAGGCGATGAGCAGTTCTTC	CASSSGLAGGDEQFF
TRBJ2-5	.	once	TRBV4-1	TGCGCCAGCAGCCAAGATTCAGGTCGACGGGAGACCCAGTACTTC	CASSQDSGRRETQYF
TRBJ1-4	TRBD1	.	TRBV2	TGTGCCAGCTACCGGGACAGGACTAATGAAAAACTGTTTTTT	CASYRDRTNEKLFF
TRBJ2-1	TRBD2	.	TRBV6-5	TGTGCCAGCAGCGGGAGGCTAGCGGGGACCTCGGCACTGTTCTTC	CASSGRLAGTSALFF
TRBJ1-6	TRBD1	once	TRBV6-4	TGTGCCAGCAGCCTCGGGACAGGTCGAAATTCACCCCTCCACTTT	CASSLGTGRNSPLHF
TRBJ2-2	TRBD2	once	TRBV5-4	TGTGCCAGCAGCCCGGAGTCTAGCGGGGGCCCGAACACCGGGGAGCTGTTTTTT	CASSPESSGGPNTGELFF
TRBJ2-1	.	.	TRBV19	TGTGCCAGTAGTATCTCCAATGAGCAGTTCTTC	CASSISNEQFF
TRBJ2-7	TRBD1	.	TRBV14	TGTGCCAGCAGCCCCAGTTTCGACAGGGGCTACGAGCAGTACTTC	CASSPSFDRGYEQYF
TRBJ2-7	TRBD1	.	TRBV14	TGTGCCAGCAGCCAAAGTAGGGGGCGCGGAGGACAACGGGCCTCCTACGAGCAGTACTTC	CASSQSRGRGGQRASYEQYF
TRBJ1-5	TRBD1	few	TRBV19	TGTGCCACCGCGGGACAGGGCAATCAGCCCCAGCATTTT	CATAGQGNQPQHF
TRBJ2-2	TRBD2	.	TRBV7-3	TGTGCCTCCCGCCGGGAGGCCGGGGAGCTGTTTTTT	CASRREAGELFF
TRBJ2-7	.	.	TRBV12-3/TRBV12-4	TGTGCCAGCAGTTTACAGGGCAGTTACGAGCAGTACTTC	CASSLQGSYEQYF
TRBJ2-1	TRBD2	.	TRBV5-1	TGCGCCAGCAGCCCTCCCAAGCGGGGAAGCTCCTACAATGAGCAGTTCTTC	CASSPPKRGSSYNEQFF
TRBJ2-7	.	.	TRBV5-6	TGTGCCAGCAGCTTGGGTGCAGGCACGCGAGAGCAGTACTTC	CASSLGAGTREQYF
TRBJ2-2	.	.	TRBV12-3/TRBV12-4	TGTGCCAGCACACCGGACACCGGGGAGCTGTTTTTT	CASTPDTGELFF
TRBJ2-5	TRBD1	few	TRBV4-2	TGTGCCAGCAGCCAAGGGTCAGCTACTAAGGGGGCGGAGACCCAGTACTTC	CASSQGSATKGAETQYF
TRBJ2-7	.	.	TRBV2	TGTGCCAGCAGTCTGCGGCAGGGCCACACCTACGAGCAGTACTTC	CASSLRQGHTYEQYF
TRBJ2-7	TRBD2	.	TRBV19	TGTGCCAGTAGTATTAGCGGGAGACGCGAGCAGTACTTC	CASSISGRREQYF
TRBJ2-3	TRBD2	.	TRBV3-1/TRBV3-2	TGTGCCAGCAGCCCAGGATGGGGAGGGGGCACAGATACGCAGTATTTT	CASSPGWGGGTDTQYF
TRBJ2-2	TRBD2	.	TRBV5-1	TGCGCCAGCAGCATCCGGACTAGCGGGAACACCGGGGAGCTGTTTTTT	CASSIRTSGNTGELFF
TRBJ1-1	.	.	TRBV19	TGTGCCAGTAGTATAGGAGCACAGGTGACTGAAGCTTTCTTT	CASSIGAQVTEAFF
TRBJ2-3	.	.	TRBV9	TGTGCCAGCAGCAGCGGACCCAAGGCAGATACGCAGTATTTT	CASSSGPKADTQYF
TRBJ2-5	.	.	TRBV19	TGTGCCAGTAGCCGTTCTGACAGCCCTCAAGAGACCCAGTACTTC	CASSRSDSPQETQYF
TRBJ1-2	TRBD1	.	TRBV3-1/TRBV3-2	TGTGCCAGCAGCCAAGGACAGGGATTGCCGATCTACACCTTC	CASSQGQGLPIYTF
TRBJ2-5	.	.	TRBV10-1	TGCGCCAGCAGTGAGTGGCAGGCTGCGACCCAGTACTTC	CASSEWQAATQYF
TRBJ1-2	TRBD1	.	TRBV9	TGTGCCAGCAGCGTAGATGGTACAGGGGCCCACTATGGCTACACCTTC	CASSVDGTGAHYGYTF
TRBJ2-7	.	few	TRBV7-9	TGTGCCAGCAGCTTAACGGTGGAGCTAGTGGGGGGTAACTACGAGCAGTACTTC	CASSLTVELVGGNYEQYF
TRBJ2-1	TRBD2	.	TRBV9	TGTGCCAGCAGCGTAGCGTCGGGGGGGGCCCATGAGCAGTTCTTC	CASSVASGGAHEQFF
TRBJ2-2	.	.	TRBV10-3	TGTGCCATCAGTGCCCCACACCGTACCGGGGAGCTGTTTTTT	CAISAPHRTGELFF
TRBJ2-7	.	.	TRBV28	TGTGCCAGCAGTCCTTTCCCGCGGGATCCCCGTGAGCAGTACTTC	CASSPFPRDPREQYF
TRBJ2-1	TRBD2	.	TRBV7-8	TGTGCCAGCAGCTTAGCGAGGGCTAGCGGGGTCCTCTACAATGAGCAGTTCTTC	CASSLARASGVLYNEQFF
TRBJ2-3	TRBD2	.	TRBV2	TGTGCCAGCGGGGGGGACTCCACAACCAACACAGATACGCAGTATTTT	CASGGDSTTNTDTQYF
TRBJ2-7	.	.	TRBV28	TGTGCCAGCAGTTTACAGGGGACGTACGAGCAGTACTTC	CASSLQGTYEQYF
TRBJ1-5	TRBD1	.	TRBV6-2/TRBV6-3	TGTGCCAGCAGTTACTCGAGACAGGGGGCATATAGCAATCAGCCCCAGCATTTT	CASSYSRQGAYSNQPQHF
TRBJ2-7	.	.	TRBV7-3	TGTGCCAGCAGCCCCCGGGGGACTGCCTCCTACGAGCAGTACTTC	CASSPRGTASYEQYF